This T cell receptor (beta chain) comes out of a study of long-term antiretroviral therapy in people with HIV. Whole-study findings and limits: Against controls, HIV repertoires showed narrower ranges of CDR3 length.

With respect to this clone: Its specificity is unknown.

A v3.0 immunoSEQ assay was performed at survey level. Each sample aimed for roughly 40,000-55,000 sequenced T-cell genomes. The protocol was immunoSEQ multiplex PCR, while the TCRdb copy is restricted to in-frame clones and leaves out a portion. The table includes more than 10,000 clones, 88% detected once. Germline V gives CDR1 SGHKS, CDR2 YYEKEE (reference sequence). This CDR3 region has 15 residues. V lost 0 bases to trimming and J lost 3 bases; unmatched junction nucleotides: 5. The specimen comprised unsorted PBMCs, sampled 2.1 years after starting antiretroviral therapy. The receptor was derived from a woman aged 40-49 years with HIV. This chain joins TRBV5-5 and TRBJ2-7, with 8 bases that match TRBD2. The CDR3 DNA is TGTGCCAGCAGCTTGGCGGGGAGCGGGGGCTACGAGCAGTACTTC. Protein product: CASSLAGSGGYEQYF.